This T cell receptor beta chain comes out of a study of human T cells and chemical hapten exposure. Study overall: Among samples, TCR yields varied mainly because of small differences in pooled library volume. Study-level findings and limits: Expanded TCRs showed more large CDR3 clusters than pre-sensitization or healthy control sets.

In the library, unique molecular identifiers were attached to individual cDNA molecules. TCRdb ran MiXCR on the RACE reads and lists one entry per CDR3 protein. The table records over 130,000 distinct CDR3 sequences, approximately 10% of them present only once. Time point denoted: patch test 2, 6 weeks after DPC sensitization. Treatment meaning: therapeutic diphenylcyclopropenone sensitization with weekly scalp DPC. RNA extraction used unfractionated whole blood as the source of total RNA. The germline V gene has CDR1 SGHTA and CDR2 FQGNSA. V dropped 5 bases and J dropped 7; count of bases not matched to a gene: 6. This CDR3 has 15 amino acids. This clonotype was picked up many times. What it binds is not known.

The receptor comes from a woman between 45 and 60 years old with alopecia areata. Some clones in this sample may be carry-over from other donors' samples. The genes are TRBV7-2 and TRBJ1-6; 9 nucleotides line up with TRBD1. The sample consisted of whole blood, taken in connection with sensitization to the hapten diphenylcyclopropenone (DPC). The CDR3 region is CASSPTGTGNSPLHF. The CDR3 DNA reads as TGTGCCAGCAGCCCTACCGGGACAGGGAATTCACCCCTCCACTTT. The whole variable domain, filled in from reference TRBV7-2 and TRBJ1-6, reads GAGVSQSPSNKVTEKGKDVELRCDPISGHTALYWYRQSLGQGLEFLIYFQGNSAPDKSGLPSDRFSAERTGGSVSTLTIQRTQQEDSAVYLCASSPTGTGNSPLHFGNGTRLTVT.